The clone carrying this T cell receptor (beta chain) was counted a few times. Its antigen is unidentified. This record belongs to a study of vaccination and CD4 T cells after COVID-19. In the study overall: Each participant underwent a two-dose regimen of either the BNT162b2 or the mRNA-1273 vaccine. Overlapping peptides covering the spike proteins of SARS-CoV-2, HCoV-NL63, HCoV-OC43 and HCoV-229E were added to stimulate cells.

Treatment of the sample: approximately nine-day PBMC culture with coronavirus spike peptide pools or control peptides (ViraFEST assay). An unexposed donor provided the CD4+ T cells, which were collected before the COVID-19 pandemic (2011-2018). Using peptide pools, antigen-specific T cells were expanded in ViraFEST before TCRs were sequenced. The assay that was used to sequence DNA from cultured CD4+ T cells was the Oncomine TCR Beta short-read assay. The template was genomic DNA from cultured CD4+ T cells. TCRdb recomputed calls from the PCR reads with MiXCR, one row per CDR3 protein. The sample gives 7,100 or so distinct CDR3 sequences, about 38% of which show up once; less than 40% is in the top ten. The CDR3 consists of 14 residues. Germline CDR1 SGHVS, CDR2 FQNEAQ. Trimming pared 4 bases from V and 7 bases from J, leaving 14 bases between.

The sequenced sample was CD4+ T cells from blood, cultured in vitro. The genes are TRBV7-8 and TRBJ1-5; tentative D call: TRBD1 (5 bases). This TCR was sampled from a human donor in good health. The CDR3 nucleotides read TGTGCCAGCAGCTCCAGGGAGCGCGGCCAGCCCCAGCATTTT. Residues: CASSSRERGQPQHF.